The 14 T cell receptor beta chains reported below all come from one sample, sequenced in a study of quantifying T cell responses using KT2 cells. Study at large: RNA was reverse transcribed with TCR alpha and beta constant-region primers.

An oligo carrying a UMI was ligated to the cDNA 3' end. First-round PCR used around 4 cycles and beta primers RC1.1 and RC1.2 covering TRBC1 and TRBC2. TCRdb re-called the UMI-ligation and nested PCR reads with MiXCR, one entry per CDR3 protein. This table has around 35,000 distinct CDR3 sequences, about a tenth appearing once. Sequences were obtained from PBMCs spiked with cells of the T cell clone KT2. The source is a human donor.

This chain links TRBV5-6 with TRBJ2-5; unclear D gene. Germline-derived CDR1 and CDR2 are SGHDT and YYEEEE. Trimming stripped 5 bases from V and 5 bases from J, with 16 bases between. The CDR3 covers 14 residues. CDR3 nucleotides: TGTGCCAGCAGTCCTAACGGGCCCCTTGAGACCCAGTACTTC. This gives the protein CASSPNGPLETQYF. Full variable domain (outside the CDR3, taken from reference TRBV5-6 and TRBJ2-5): DAGVTQSPTHLIKTRGQQVTLRCSPKSGHDTVSWYQQALGQGPQFIFQYYEEEERQRGNFPDRFSGHQFPNYSSELNVNALLLGDSALYLCASSPNGPLETQYFGPGTRLLVL.

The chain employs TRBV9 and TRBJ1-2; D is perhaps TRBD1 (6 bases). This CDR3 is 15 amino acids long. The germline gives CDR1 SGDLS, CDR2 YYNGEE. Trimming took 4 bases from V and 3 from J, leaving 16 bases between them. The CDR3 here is CASSSTGTSYYGYTF. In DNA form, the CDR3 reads TGTGCCAGCAGCTCTACCGGGACATCATACTATGGCTACACCTTC.

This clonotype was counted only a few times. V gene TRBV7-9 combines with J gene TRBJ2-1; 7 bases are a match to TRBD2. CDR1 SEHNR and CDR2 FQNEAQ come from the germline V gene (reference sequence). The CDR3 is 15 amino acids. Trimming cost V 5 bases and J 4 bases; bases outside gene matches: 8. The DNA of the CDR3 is TGTGCCAGCAGCCTCGGGACTACCCTATACAATGAGCAGTTCTTC. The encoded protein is CASSLGTTLYNEQFF.

The CDR3 DNA reads TGCAGCGCGAGACAGTTCTCCTACAATGAGCAGTTCTTC. It specifies CSARQFSYNEQFF. V and J are TRBV29-1 and TRBJ2-1; TRBD1 might be the D (5 bases). The germline CDR1 and CDR2 sequences are SQVTM and ANQGSEA. Trimming took 7 bases from V and 0 from J, leaving 10 bases between them. The CDR3 length is 13 residues.

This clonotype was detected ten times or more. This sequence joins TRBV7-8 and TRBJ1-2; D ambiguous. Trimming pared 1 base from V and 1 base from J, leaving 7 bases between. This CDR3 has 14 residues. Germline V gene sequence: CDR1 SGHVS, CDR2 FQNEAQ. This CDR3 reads CASSLGQLNYGYTF. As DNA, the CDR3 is TGTGCCAGCAGCTTAGGGCAGCTTAACTATGGCTACACCTTC.

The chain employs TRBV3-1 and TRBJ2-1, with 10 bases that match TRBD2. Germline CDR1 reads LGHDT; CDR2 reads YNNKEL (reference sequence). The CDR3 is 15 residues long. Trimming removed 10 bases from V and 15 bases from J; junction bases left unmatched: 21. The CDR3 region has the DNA TGTGCCACCCAGCGGGAGGGCCTTGGGTCGGAATCTCGGTTCTTC. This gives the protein CATQREGLGSESRFF.

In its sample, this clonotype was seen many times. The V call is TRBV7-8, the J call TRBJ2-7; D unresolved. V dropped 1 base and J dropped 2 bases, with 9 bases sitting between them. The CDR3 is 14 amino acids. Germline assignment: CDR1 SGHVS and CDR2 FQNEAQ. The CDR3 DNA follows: TGTGCCAGCAGCTTAGACCCTAACGCCTACGAGCAGTACTTC. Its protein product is CASSLDPNAYEQYF.

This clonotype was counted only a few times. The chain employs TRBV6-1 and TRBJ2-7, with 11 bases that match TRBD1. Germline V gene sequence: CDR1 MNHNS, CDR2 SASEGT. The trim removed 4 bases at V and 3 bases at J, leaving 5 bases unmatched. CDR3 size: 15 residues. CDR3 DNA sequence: TGTGCCAGCAGTGCCCAAGGGACAGGGGGCTACGAGCAGTACTTC. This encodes CASSAQGTGGYEQYF.

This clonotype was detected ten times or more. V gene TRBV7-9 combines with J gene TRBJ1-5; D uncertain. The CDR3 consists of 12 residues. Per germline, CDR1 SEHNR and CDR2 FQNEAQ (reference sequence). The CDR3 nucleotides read TGTGCAGCTGGGCGAGTAAATCAGCCCCAGCATTTT. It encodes CAAGRVNQPQHF.

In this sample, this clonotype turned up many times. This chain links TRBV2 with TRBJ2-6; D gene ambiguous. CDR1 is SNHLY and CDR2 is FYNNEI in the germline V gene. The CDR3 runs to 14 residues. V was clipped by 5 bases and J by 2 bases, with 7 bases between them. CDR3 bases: TGTGCCAGCAGTTTCTCTACTGGGGCCAACGTCCTGACTTTC. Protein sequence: CASSFSTGANVLTF.

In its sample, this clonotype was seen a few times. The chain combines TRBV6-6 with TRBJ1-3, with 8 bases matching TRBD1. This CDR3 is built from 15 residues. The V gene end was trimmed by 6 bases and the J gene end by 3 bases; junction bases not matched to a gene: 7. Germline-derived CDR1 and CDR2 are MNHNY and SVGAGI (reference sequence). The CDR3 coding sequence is TGTGCCAGCAGCGTACAGGGGGTTGGTGGAAACACCATATATTTT. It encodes CASSVQGVGGNTIYF.

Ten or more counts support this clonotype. The CDR3 region is CASSLSPSWQGRRNTEAFF. DNA for the CDR3: TGTGCCAGCAGCTTATCTCCTAGTTGGCAGGGGAGAAGAAACACTGAAGCTTTCTTT. The chain carries TRBV7-8 and TRBJ1-1; TRBD1 might be the D (6 bases). Trimming pared 2 bases from V and 2 bases from J, leaving 24 bases between. The CDR3 covers 19 residues. Germline lookup yields CDR1 SGHVS and CDR2 FQNEAQ.

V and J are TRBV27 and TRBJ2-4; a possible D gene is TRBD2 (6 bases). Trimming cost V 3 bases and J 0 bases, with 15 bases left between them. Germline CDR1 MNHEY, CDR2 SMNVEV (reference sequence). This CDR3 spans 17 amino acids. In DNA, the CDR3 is TGTGCCAGCAGTTTCCGGGGAGGACTACTAGCCAAAAACATTCAGTACTTC. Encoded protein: CASSFRGGLLAKNIQYF.

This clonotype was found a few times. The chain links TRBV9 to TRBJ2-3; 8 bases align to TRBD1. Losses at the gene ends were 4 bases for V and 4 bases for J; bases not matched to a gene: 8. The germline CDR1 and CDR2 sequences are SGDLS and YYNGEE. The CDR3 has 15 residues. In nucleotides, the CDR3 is TGTGCCAGCAGCCCGGTCCCGGGACAGGCAGATACGCAGTATTTT. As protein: CASSPVPGQADTQYF.